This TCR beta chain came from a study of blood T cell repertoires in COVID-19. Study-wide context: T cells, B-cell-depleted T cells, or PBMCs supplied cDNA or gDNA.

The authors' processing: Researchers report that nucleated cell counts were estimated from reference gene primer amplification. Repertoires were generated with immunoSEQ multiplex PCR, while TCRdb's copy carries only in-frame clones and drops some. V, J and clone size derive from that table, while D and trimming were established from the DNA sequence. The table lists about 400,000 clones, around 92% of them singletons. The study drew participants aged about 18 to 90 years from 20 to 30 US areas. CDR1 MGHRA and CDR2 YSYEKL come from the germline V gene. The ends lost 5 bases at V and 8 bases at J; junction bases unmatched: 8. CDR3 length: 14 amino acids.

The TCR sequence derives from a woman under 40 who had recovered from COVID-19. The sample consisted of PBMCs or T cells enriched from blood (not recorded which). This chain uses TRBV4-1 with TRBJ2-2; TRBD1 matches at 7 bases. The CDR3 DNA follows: TGCGCCAGCAGCTACGGACAGGCAGGGGGGGAGCTGTTTTTT. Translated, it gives CASSYGQAGGELFF.